Below, one T cell receptor beta chain is given with its context. Germline values: CDR1 MRHNA, CDR2 SNTAGT. The CDR3 contains 20 residues. V lost 0 bases and J 5 bases, leaving 26 bases between the germline ends. This entry belongs to a study of neoadjuvant anti-PD-1 for oral cavity cancer. Study-wide background: Before surgery, most patients got three to four biweekly 3 mg/kg nivolumab doses.

Repertoires were generated with immunoSEQ multiplex PCR, while TCRdb's copy carries only in-frame clones and drops some. The table includes over 13,000 clones, around 70% detected once. The time point denotes: after neoadjuvant nivolumab, at surgical resection. Stage II-IVA oral cavity squamous cell carcinoma was new and untreated by systemic or radiation therapy. PBMCs were not maintained or expanded in culture before analysis. The TCR was taken from a person aged 40 to 85 with oral cavity squamous cell carcinoma. The V call is TRBV6-4, the J call TRBJ2-1; D is perhaps TRBD1 (5 bases). Material: PBMCs, obtained after nivolumab (anti-PD-1) treatment. CDR3 amino acids: CASSDSPRGYVISRDNEQFF. The CDR3 region has the DNA TGTGCCAGCAGTGACTCTCCTAGGGGATATGTGATATCTAGAGACAATGAGCAGTTCTTC.